The clone carrying this TCR beta chain occurred a few times. Thawed, overnight-rested PBMC were stained with GMM-loaded CD1B tetramer, viability dye and anti-CD3, then sorted. C32 glucose monomycolate from Rhodococcus equi was loaded onto the CD1B tetramers. CD14-expressing monocytes were removed from PBMC before cryopreservation and sorting. This record comes from a study of T cells in tuberculosis. Assay: immunoSEQ multiplex PCR; the TCRdb copy retains only in-frame clones and omits some. The table includes approximately 88,000 clones, just over 90% detected once. After removal of 4 bases from V and 0 bases from J, the junction contained 8 bases not matched to a gene. The CDR3 runs to 16 residues. Germline V gene lookup returns CDR1 SGHRS and CDR2 YFSETQ.

J is TRBJ1-1 and V is TRBV5-1; 8 bases map to TRBD1. This clonotype originated in an adult woman with latent tuberculosis. Material for sequencing was CD1b-GMM tetramer-negative cells sorted from PBMCs. The CDR3 loop is CASSTQGAPMNTEAFF. Written as DNA, the CDR3 is TGCGCCAGCAGCACCCAGGGGGCCCCAATGAACACTGAAGCTTTCTTT.